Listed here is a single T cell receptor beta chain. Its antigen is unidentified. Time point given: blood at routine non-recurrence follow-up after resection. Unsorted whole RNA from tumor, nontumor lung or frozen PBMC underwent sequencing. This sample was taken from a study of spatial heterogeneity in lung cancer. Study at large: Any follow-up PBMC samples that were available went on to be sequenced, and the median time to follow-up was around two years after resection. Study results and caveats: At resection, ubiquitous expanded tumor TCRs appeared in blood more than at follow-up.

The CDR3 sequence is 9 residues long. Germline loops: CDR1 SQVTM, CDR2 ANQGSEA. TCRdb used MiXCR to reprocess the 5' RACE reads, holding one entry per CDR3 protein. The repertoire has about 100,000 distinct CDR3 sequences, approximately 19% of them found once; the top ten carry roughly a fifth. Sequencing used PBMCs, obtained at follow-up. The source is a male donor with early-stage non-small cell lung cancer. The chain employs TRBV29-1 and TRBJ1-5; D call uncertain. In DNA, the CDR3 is TGCAGGAGAGATCAGCCCCAGCATTTT. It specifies CRRDQPQHF.